A single sample is the source of the 12 T cell receptor beta chains below, sequenced in a study of regulatory T cells in long-lasting Graves disease. Arm-PCR of CDR3 regions and iRepertoire HTBI primers were used to build TCR beta libraries. TCRdb itself ran the multiplex PCR reads through MiXCR, one entry per CDR3 protein. Of hundreds of thousands of distinct CDR3 sequences listed, 30% are singletons. The time point: persistent/refractory GD, antithyroid drugs over 5 years with positive TRAb. After RNA was extracted from PBMCs, the TCR library was made from it. The sample consisted of peripheral blood mononuclear cells (PBMCs), taken when the disease was refractory, from a patient treated with antithyroid drugs. These receptor sequences come from a female donor with Graves disease.

This rearrangement joins TRBV6-1 to TRBJ2-5; D is perhaps TRBD2 (7 bases). The CDR3 is made up of 15 amino acids. CDR1 and CDR2 from the germline V gene are MNHNS and SASEGT. V lost 0 bases to trimming and J lost 1 base, with 9 bases between them. The CDR3 DNA follows: TGTGCCAGCAGTGAAGCCGGGGGGCGCCAAGAGACCCAGTACTTC. This codes for CASSEAGGRQETQYF.

As concerns this clonotype: This may stem from a read error, because a much larger clone lies one nucleotide away. This chain joins TRBV6-2 or TRBV6-3 and TRBJ1-1; tentatively, D is TRBD1 (5 bases). Germline CDR1 MNHEY, CDR2 SVGEGT. CDR3 size: 14 residues. Written as DNA, the CDR3 is TGTGCCAGCAGTTACTCGACAGAGAACACTGAAGCTCTCTTT. Translation: CASSYSTENTEALF.

This clonotype turned up a few times. The chain joins TRBV6-1 to TRBJ2-2; D is perhaps TRBD2 (6 bases). There are 16 residues in the CDR3. V was shortened by 5 bases and J by 3 bases, with 16 bases between the two germline ends. Germline loops: CDR1 MNHNS, CDR2 SASEGT. The CDR3 DNA reads TGTGCCAGCAGTATGCCCGGGATAGCGGACACCGGGGAGCTGTTTTTT. Residues: CASSMPGIADTGELFF.

The chain couples TRBV7-9 to TRBJ1-1, with D possibly TRBD1 on 6 matching bases. V was trimmed by 7 bases and J by 0 bases, leaving 12 bases between them. CDR1 is SEHNR, CDR2 FQNEAQ, per germline (reference sequence). CDR3 size: 14 residues. CDR3 DNA sequence: TGTGCCAGCAACCCGACAGGAATGAACACTGAAGCTTTCTTT. It is translated as CASNPTGMNTEAFF.

The chain uses TRBV18 and TRBJ1-5; TRBD1 might be the D (6 bases). Trimming pared 2 bases from V and 6 bases from J, leaving 11 bases between. CDR3 size: 14 residues. CDR1 is KGHSH, CDR2 LQKENI, per germline. In DNA form, the CDR3 reads TGTGCCAGCTCACCAATCGGGGGCGGTCAGCCCCAGCATTTT. Translating gives CASSPIGGGQPQHF.

This clonotype showed up just a few times. The chain couples TRBV28 to TRBJ2-7; D gene unclear. V lost 3 bases and J 2 bases, leaving 8 bases between the germline ends. Per the germline V gene, CDR1 is MDHEN and CDR2 is SYDVKM. The CDR3 is 13 amino acids. CDR3 DNA: TGTGCCAGCAGTTTTCCAAGAACCTACGAGCAGTACTTC. It encodes CASSFPRTYEQYF.

This rearrangement joins TRBV4-2 to TRBJ2-3; 7 nucleotides match TRBD1. Germline V gene lookup returns CDR1 LGHNA and CDR2 YNFKEQ. The CDR3 loop spans 16 amino acids. V lost 0 bases to trimming and J lost 0 bases; unmatched junction nucleotides: 3. The CDR3 coding sequence is TGTGCCAGCAGCCAAGACACAGGGGACAGCACAGATACGCAGTATTTT. Amino acid sequence: CASSQDTGDSTDTQYF.

This clonotype was observed once. The rearrangement uses TRBV12-3 or TRBV12-4 and TRBJ2-7; 13 nucleotides match TRBD2. The CDR3 runs to 15 residues. The V gene end was trimmed by 6 bases and the J gene end by 2 bases; junction bases not matched to a gene: 4. CDR3 coding DNA: TGTGCCAGCAGCATACTAGCGGGAGGGGCCTACGAGCAGTACTTC. Amino acid sequence: CASSILAGGAYEQYF.

To note about this clonotype: A much larger clone lies a single base off, so this may be a read error. The chain employs TRBV6-1 and TRBJ2-2; 10 bases align to TRBD1. Germline V gene lookup returns CDR1 MNHNS and CDR2 SASEGT. The CDR3 has 14 residues. The CDR3 protein is CASSWDRGTGELSF. For the CDR3, the DNA is TGTGCCAGCAGTTGGGACAGGGGAACCGGGGAGCTGTCTTTT.

This clonotype has just a few counts. The DNA of the CDR3 is TGTGCCAGCAGTGTGCGGGCCGTATGGGGGAGCTCCTACGAGCAGTACTTC. Protein product: CASSVRAVWGSSYEQYF. J is TRBJ2-7 and V is TRBV2, with D possibly being TRBD1 or TRBD2 (5 bases each). The CDR3 totals 17 residues. Trimming took off 4 bases at V and 0 bases at J, with 19 bases between the two ends. From germline, CDR1 is SNHLY and CDR2 FYNNEI.

A note on this clonotype: One end of the junction does not line up with germline, which may come from a read error. The chain combines TRBV6-5 with TRBJ2-7, with 11 bases fitting TRBD1. The CDR3 is 15 amino acids. In germline, CDR1 is MNHEY, CDR2 SVGAGI. The CDR3 spells CTSSYSGTGGYEQYF. Here the CDR3 DNA reads TGTACCAGCAGTTACTCGGGGACAGGGGGCTACGAGCAGTACTTC.

This clonotype has just one count. The CDR3 loop is CASSRNREGLGATEAFF. The DNA for the CDR3 is TGTGCCAGCAGTCGGAACAGGGAGGGGCTGGGTGCCACTGAAGCTTTCTTT. V gene TRBV6-8 combines with J gene TRBJ1-1, with D perhaps matching TRBD1 (6 bases). The CDR3 length is 17 residues. V lost 5 bases to trimming and J lost 4 bases, with 23 bases between them. Germline-derived CDR1 and CDR2 are MNHGY and SAAAGT.